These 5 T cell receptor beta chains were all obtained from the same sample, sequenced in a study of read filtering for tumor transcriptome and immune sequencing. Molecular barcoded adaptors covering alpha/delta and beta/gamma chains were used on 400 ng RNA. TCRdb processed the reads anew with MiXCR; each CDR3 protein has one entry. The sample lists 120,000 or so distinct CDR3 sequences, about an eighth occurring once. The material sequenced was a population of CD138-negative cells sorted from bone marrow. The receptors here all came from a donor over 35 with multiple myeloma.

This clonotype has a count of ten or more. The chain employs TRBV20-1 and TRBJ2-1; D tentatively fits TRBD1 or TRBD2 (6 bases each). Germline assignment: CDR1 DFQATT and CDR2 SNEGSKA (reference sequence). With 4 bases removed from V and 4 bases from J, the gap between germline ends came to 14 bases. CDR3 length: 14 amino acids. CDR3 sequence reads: CSATYGGSYNEQFF. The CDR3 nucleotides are TGCAGTGCTACGTACGGGGGCTCTTACAATGAGCAGTTCTTC.

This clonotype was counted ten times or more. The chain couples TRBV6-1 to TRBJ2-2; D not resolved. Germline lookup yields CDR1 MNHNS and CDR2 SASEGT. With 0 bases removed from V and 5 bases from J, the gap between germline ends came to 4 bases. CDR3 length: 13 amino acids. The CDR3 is CASSEAGTGELFF. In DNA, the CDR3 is TGTGCCAGCAGTGAAGCCGGAACCGGGGAGCTGTTTTTT.

The CDR3 region has the DNA TGCAGTGCTAGAGATCCCGACAGGGGGCGCGTGTACGAGCAGTACTTC. Protein sequence: CSARDPDRGRVYEQYF. The chain carries TRBV20-1 and TRBJ2-7; 10 nucleotides match TRBD1. From germline, CDR1 is DFQATT and CDR2 SNEGSKA (reference sequence). Trimming at V came to 0 bases and at J to 4 bases, leaving 9 bases not matched to a gene. The length of the CDR3 is 16 residues.

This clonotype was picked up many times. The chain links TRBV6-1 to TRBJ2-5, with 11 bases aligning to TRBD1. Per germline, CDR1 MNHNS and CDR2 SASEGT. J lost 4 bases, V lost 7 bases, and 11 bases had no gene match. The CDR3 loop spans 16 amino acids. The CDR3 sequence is CASIWDRGSYGETQYF. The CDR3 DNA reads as TGTGCCAGCATTTGGGACAGGGGGTCTTACGGAGAGACCCAGTACTTC.

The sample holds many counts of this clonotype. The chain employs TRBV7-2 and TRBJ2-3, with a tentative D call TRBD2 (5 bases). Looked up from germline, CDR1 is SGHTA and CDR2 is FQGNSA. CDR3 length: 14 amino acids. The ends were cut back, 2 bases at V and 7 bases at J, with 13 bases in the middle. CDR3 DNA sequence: TGTGCCAGCAGCTTAAGACTACAACCTAATACGCAGTATTTT. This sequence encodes CASSLRLQPNTQYF. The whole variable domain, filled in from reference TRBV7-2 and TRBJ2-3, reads GAGVSQSPSNKVTEKGKDVELRCDPISGHTALYWYRQSLGQGLEFLIYFQGNSAPDKSGLPSDRFSAERTGGSVSTLTIQRTQQEDSAVYLCASSLRLQPNTQYFGPGTRLTVL.